A selection of T cell receptor beta chains follows, all from one sample in a study of T-cell reconstitution after alpha-beta-depleted transplantation in children. TCRdb called the PCR reads again in MiXCR, with one record for every CDR3 protein. The table lists approximately 98,000 distinct CDR3 sequences, 6.4% of them singletons. Sequenced material: PBMCs, mostly from graft donor cells, taken 360 days after TCRalphabeta/CD19-depleted stem cell transplant. These receptors all stem from a male patient aged 2-9 years who had a stem cell transplant for acute lymphoblastic leukemia, so the T cells may come from the graft donor. The CDR3 runs from the conserved cysteine through the conserved F or W. Fields, in order: V gene, J gene, clone size, D gene, CDR3 DNA, CDR3 protein. The D gene is left open where the match is weak. Not every row has a clone size; where given, it reads once, few, many or a size class.

TRBV5-1,TRBJ2-2,.,.,TGCGCCAGCAGCGTTGGACCCGGGTCCCGAGGGGCCGGGGAGCTGTTTTTT,CASSVGPGSRGAGELFF
TRBV10-3,TRBJ2-3,few,TRBD2,TGTGCCATCAGTGGGGTAAAACCGACTAGCGGGGCCACAGATACGCAGTATTTT,CAISGVKPTSGATDTQYF
TRBV27,TRBJ2-7,few,.,TGTGCCAGCAGTTGGACCCAGGGCTACGAGCAGTACTTC,CASSWTQGYEQYF
TRBV2,TRBJ2-2,many,.,TGTGCCGCTGGGCAGTCTACCGGGGAGCTGTTTTTT,CAAGQSTGELFF
TRBV20-1,TRBJ1-4,many,.,TGCAGTGCTAGCGGCAGGGCTGAAAAACTGTTTTTT,CSASGRAEKLFF
TRBV12-3/TRBV12-4,TRBJ2-2,.,TRBD1,TGTGCCAGCAGTTTCCAGGGGGCGTTTCCCGGGGAGCTGTTTTTT,CASSFQGAFPGELFF
TRBV12-3/TRBV12-4,TRBJ2-1,many,.,TGTGCCAGCAGTTATGGGGGGACTTACAATGAGCAGTTCTTC,CASSYGGTYNEQFF
TRBV7-9,TRBJ2-1,few,.,TGTGCCAGCAGCTTAGAGGCAGGGCTAGCCTCCTACAATGAGCAGTTCTTC,CASSLEAGLASYNEQFF
TRBV6-2/TRBV6-3,TRBJ2-3,.,TRBD1,TGTGCCAGCACCGGGGACAGGGGGGGGGATACGCGGTATTTT,CASTGDRGGDTRYF
TRBV28,TRBJ2-3,many,.,TGTGCCAGCAGCCCCGGGACAGATACGCAGTATTTT,CASSPGTDTQYF
TRBV7-9,TRBJ2-5,.,.,TGTGCCAGCAGCTTAATAAAGTACACTTCTTCATGGGAGACCCAGTACTTC,CASSLIKYTSSWETQYF
TRBV2,TRBJ2-7,many,.,TGTGCCAGCAGTGAAGACCCCGGGCTCGAGCAGTACTTC,CASSEDPGLEQYF
TRBV4-3,TRBJ2-2,.,TRBD2,TGCGCCAGCAGCTCTGGACTAGCGGGGGTGAACACCGGGGAGCTGTTTTTT,CASSSGLAGVNTGELFF
TRBV18,TRBJ2-5,few,.,TGTGCCAGCCATGAGACGTACCAAGAGACCCAGTACTTC,CASHETYQETQYF
TRBV29-1,TRBJ2-7,many,TRBD2,TGCAGCGTTGGGTGGGGGGGATCGTACGAGCAGTACTTC,CSVGWGGSYEQYF
TRBV4-3,TRBJ2-1,few,TRBD2,TGCGCCAGCAGCCCGGAGACTAGCGGACACTACAATGAGCAGTTCTTC,CASSPETSGHYNEQFF
TRBV4-3,TRBJ2-5,.,.,TGCGCCAGCAGCCAAGCGAGGGCCCCTCGAGAGACCCAGTACTTC,CASSQARAPRETQYF
TRBV4-2,TRBJ1-1,many,TRBD1,TGTGCCAGCAGCCAAGATACAGGGGGCGGGATCACTGAAGCTTTCTTT,CASSQDTGGGITEAFF
TRBV27,TRBJ1-1,.,TRBD1,TGTGCCAGCGCGGAGGGGACAGGGGAAGCTTTCTTT,CASAEGTGEAFF
TRBV7-9,TRBJ2-1,many,.,TGTGCCAGCAGCTTATGGGGACACAAGACGCCATACAATGAGCAGTTCTTC,CASSLWGHKTPYNEQFF
TRBV28,TRBJ2-2,.,.,TGTGCCAGCAGTTTACTGACCGGGAAGCTGTTTTTT,CASSLLTGKLFF
TRBV7-9,TRBJ2-7,few,TRBD2,TGTGCCAGCAGCTCCTCTAGCGGGGGATCCTCCTACGAGCAGTACTTC,CASSSSSGGSSYEQYF
TRBV9,TRBJ2-3,.,TRBD2,TGTGCCAGCAGCGTAGGGACTAGCGGCACAGATACGCAGTATTTT,CASSVGTSGTDTQYF
TRBV30,TRBJ2-7,few,TRBD2,TGTGCCTGGAGTGTACGTACTAGCGGGAGGCCTAGGGAGCAGTACTTC,CAWSVRTSGRPREQYF
TRBV28,TRBJ2-1,many,.,TGTGCCAGCAGTTCTGTCGTTAAAGTTTACAATGAGCAGTTCTTC,CASSSVVKVYNEQFF
TRBV6-2/TRBV6-3,TRBJ1-1,.,TRBD1,TGTTCCAGCAGTTCCCTGGACAGGTGGAACACTGAAGCTTTCTTT,CSSSSLDRWNTEAFF
TRBV28,TRBJ1-5,many,.,TGTGCCAGCAGTTTGGTAGGGGGTAACCAGCCCCAGCATTTT,CASSLVGGNQPQHF
TRBV10-3,TRBJ2-1,.,.,TGTGCCATCACGGGCACCTTCCAGGAGCAGTTCTTC,CAITGTFQEQFF
TRBV7-8,TRBJ2-3,.,.,TGTGCCAGCAGCTCGAACAGGGCGGACACAGATACGCAGTATTTT,CASSSNRADTDTQYF
TRBV7-9,TRBJ2-7,few,.,TGTGCCAGCAGCACCAGGGTCGAGCAGTACTTC,CASSTRVEQYF
TRBV9,TRBJ2-3,many,TRBD1,TGTGCCAGCAGCTCCACCGGGACAGGGGGCAATGGAGATACGCAGTATTTT,CASSSTGTGGNGDTQYF
TRBV11-3,TRBJ2-7,few,TRBD1,TGTGCCAGCAGCCCTGGACAGGGATCGAACGAGCAGTACTTC,CASSPGQGSNEQYF
TRBV7-2,TRBJ1-1,many,.,TGTGCCAGCAGCTTAGGGTCCGGGGCGGGGACTGAAGCTTTCTTT,CASSLGSGAGTEAFF
TRBV5-1,TRBJ2-3,many,TRBD1,TGCGCCAGCACCCCGGGACAGGTCACAGATACGCAGTATTTT,CASTPGQVTDTQYF
TRBV28,TRBJ2-5,.,.,TGTGCCACCGCCCCCCAGGGCACCCCAGAGACCCAGTACTTC,CATAPQGTPETQYF
TRBV19,TRBJ2-1,.,.,TGTGCCAGTAGTATAAGCAGTTACAATGAGCAGTTCTTC,CASSISSYNEQFF